This T cell receptor beta chain derives from a study of cytomegalovirus exposure and HLA in healthy donors. General study results and limits: Researchers counted around 180 TCR beta chains as cytomegalovirus-associated. Apparent HLA restriction characterized most CMV-associated TCR beta chains in a later analysis. Later on, a genetic analysis was performed. It linked a missense variant in DCLRE1C with V- and J-gene trimming of TCR beta.

CDR1 and CDR2 from the germline V gene are SGHRS and YFSETQ. The CDR3 totals 16 residues. V was trimmed by 0 bases and J by 2 bases, leaving 9 bases between them. Remarks on this clone: Its target is unknown.

Healthy bone marrow donors made up the donors. The study ran its PCR with 60 Vbeta and 13 Jbeta primers. TCRdb keeps only in-frame clones here, not all; method: immunoSEQ multiplex PCR. The sample consists of about 75,000 clones, around 80% of them appearing once. The origin of this receptor is a man in his 70s in good health and CMV-seropositive. Sequencing was carried out using PBMCs. V is TRBV5-1 and J is TRBJ2-6; a weak D match, TRBD2 (7 bases). In DNA, the CDR3 is TGCGCCAGCAGCTTGGGGGGGGGCGCTGGGGCCAACGTCCTGACTTTC. Amino acids: CASSLGGGAGANVLTF. Combining the CDR3 with reference TRBV5-1 and TRBJ2-6 gives the whole variable domain KAGVTQTPRYLIKTRGQQVTLSCSPISGHRSVSWYQQTPGQGLQFLFEYFSETQRNKGNFPGRFSGRQFSNSRSEMNVSTLELGDSALYLCASSLGGGAGANVLTFGAGSRLTVL.